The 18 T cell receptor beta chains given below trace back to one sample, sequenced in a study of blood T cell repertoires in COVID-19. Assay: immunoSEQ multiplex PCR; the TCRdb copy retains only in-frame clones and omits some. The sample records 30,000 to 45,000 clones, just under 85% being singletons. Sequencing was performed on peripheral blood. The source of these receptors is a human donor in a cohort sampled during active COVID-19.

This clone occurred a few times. CDR3 loop: CASSAGQSYNEQFF. CDR3 nucleotide sequence: TGCGCCAGCAGCGCAGGACAGTCATACAATGAGCAGTTCTTC. This rearrangement joins TRBV5-1 to TRBJ2-1, with D perhaps TRBD1 (6 bases). Germline lookup yields CDR1 SGHRS and CDR2 YFSETQ. Trimming left V 4 bases short and J 4 bases short, with 12 bases between. The CDR3 sequence is 14 residues long. The entire variable domain, with the rest obtained from reference TRBV5-1 and TRBJ2-1, is as follows: KAGVTQTPRYLIKTRGQQVTLSCSPISGHRSVSWYQQTPGQGLQFLFEYFSETQRNKGNFPGRFSGRQFSNSRSEMNVSTLELGDSALYLCASSAGQSYNEQFFGPGTRLTVL.

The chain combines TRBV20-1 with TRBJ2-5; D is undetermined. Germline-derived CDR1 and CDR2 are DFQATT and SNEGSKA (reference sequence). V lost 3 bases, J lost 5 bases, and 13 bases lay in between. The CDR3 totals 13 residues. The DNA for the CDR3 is TGCAGTGCTAGTCGAGGAGTTGGGGAGACCCAGTACTTC. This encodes CSASRGVGETQYF.

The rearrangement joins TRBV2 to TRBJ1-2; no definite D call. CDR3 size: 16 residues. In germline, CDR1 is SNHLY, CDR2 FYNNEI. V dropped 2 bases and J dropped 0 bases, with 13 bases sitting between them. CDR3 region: CASSELVAAANYGYTF. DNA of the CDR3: TGTGCCAGCAGTGAACTGGTCGCGGCAGCTAACTATGGCTACACCTTC.

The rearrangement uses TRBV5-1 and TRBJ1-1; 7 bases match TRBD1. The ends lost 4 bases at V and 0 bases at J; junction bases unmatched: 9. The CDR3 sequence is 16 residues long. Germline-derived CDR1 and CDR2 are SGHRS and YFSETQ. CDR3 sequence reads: CASSAAGGTVNTEAFF. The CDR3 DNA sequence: TGCGCCAGCAGCGCGGCGGGCGGGACAGTGAACACTGAAGCTTTCTTT.

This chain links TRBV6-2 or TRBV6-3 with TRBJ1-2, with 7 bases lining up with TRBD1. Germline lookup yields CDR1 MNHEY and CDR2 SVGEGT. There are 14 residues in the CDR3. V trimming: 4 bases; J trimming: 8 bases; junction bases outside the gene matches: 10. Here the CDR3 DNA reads TGTGCCAGCAGTTTTGGGAACAGGGGTGGCGGCTACACCTTC. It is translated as CASSFGNRGGGYTF.

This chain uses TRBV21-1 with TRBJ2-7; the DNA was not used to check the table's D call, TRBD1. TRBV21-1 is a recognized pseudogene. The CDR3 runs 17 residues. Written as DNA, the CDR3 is TGTGCCAGCAGCAAAGACCCTTTTGGGGGACAGGGCTACGAGCAGTACTTC. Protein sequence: CASSKDPFGGQGYEQYF.

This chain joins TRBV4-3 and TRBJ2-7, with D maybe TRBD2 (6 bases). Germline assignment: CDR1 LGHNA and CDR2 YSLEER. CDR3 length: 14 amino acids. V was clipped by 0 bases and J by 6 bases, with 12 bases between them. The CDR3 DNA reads TGCGCCAGCAGCCAAGATCGGGGGATGGGCGAGCAGTACTTC. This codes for CASSQDRGMGEQYF.

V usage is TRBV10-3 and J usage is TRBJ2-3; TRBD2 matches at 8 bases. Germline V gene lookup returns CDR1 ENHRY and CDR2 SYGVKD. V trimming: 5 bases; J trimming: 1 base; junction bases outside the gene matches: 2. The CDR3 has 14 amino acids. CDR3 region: CAISNSGGTDTQYF. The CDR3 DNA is TGTGCCATCAGTAATAGCGGGGGCACAGATACGCAGTATTTT.

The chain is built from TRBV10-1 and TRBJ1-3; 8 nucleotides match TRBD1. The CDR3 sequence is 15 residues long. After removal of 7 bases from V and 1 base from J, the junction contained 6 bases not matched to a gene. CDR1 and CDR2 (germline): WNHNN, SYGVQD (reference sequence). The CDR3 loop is CASKLQGASGNTIYF. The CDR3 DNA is TGCGCCAGCAAGCTGCAGGGGGCTTCTGGAAACACCATATATTTT.

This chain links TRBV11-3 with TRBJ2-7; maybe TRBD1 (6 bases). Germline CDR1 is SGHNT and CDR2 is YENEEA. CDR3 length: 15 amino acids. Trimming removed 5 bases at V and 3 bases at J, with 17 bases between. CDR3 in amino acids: CASSHGGQIVYEQYF. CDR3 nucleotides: TGTGCCAGCAGCCATGGCGGACAGATTGTCTACGAGCAGTACTTC.

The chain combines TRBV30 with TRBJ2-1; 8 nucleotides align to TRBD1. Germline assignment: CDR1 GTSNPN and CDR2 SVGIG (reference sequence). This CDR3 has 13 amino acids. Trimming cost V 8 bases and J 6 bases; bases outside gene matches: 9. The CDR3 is CAARTGFFNEQFF. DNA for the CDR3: TGTGCCGCACGGACAGGGTTTTTCAATGAGCAGTTCTTC.

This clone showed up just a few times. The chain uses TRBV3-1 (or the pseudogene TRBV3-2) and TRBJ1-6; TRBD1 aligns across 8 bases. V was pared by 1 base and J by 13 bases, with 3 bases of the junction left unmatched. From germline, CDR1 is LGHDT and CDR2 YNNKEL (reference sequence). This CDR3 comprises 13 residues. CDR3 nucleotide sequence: TGTGCCAGCAGCCAAGGACAGGGGAGGCCCCTCCACTTT. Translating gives CASSQGQGRPLHF.

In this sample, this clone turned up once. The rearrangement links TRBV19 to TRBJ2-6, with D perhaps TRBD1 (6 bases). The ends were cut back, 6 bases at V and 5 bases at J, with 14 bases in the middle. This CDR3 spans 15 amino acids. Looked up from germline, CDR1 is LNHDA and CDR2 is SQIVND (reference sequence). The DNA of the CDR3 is TGTGCCAGTAGCTCGACAGGCTTTAGGGCCAACGTCCTGACTTTC. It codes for CASSSTGFRANVLTF.

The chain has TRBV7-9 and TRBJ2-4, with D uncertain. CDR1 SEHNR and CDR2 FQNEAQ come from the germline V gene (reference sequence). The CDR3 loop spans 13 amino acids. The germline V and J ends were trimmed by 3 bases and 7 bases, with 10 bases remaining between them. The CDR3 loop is CASSFLDTNIQYF. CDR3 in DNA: TGTGCCAGCAGCTTCCTTGACACGAACATTCAGTACTTC.

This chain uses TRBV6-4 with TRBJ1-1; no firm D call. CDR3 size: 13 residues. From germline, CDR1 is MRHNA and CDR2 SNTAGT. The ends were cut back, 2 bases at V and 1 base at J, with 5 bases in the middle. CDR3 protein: CASSDGANTEAFF. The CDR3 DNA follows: TGTGCCAGCAGTGACGGAGCGAACACTGAAGCTTTCTTT.

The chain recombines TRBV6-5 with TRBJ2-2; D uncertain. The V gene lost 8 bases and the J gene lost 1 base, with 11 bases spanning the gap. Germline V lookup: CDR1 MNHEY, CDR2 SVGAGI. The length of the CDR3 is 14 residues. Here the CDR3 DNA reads TGTGCCAGCGGGTTTCCAGGGAACACCGGGGAGCTGTTTTTT. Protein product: CASGFPGNTGELFF.

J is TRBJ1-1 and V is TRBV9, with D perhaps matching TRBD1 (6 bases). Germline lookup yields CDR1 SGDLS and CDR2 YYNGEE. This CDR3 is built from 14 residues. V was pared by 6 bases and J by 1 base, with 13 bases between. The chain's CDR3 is CASTLSTGNTEAFF. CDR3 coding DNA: TGTGCCAGCACCCTATCGACAGGGAACACTGAAGCTTTCTTT.

DNA of the CDR3: TGTGCCTGGAGTGTACGGATAGGAGATCAGCCCCAGCATTTT. It specifies CAWSVRIGDQPQHF. This chain connects TRBV30 to TRBJ1-5, with D unresolved. The germline V and J ends were trimmed by 0 bases and 5 bases, with 11 bases remaining between them. Germline CDR1 GTSNPN, CDR2 SVGIG (reference sequence). CDR3 length equals 14 residues.